This entry lists 10 T cell receptor beta chains sequenced from one sample in a study of T-cell reconstitution after alpha-beta-depleted transplantation in children. The authors prepared the TCRbeta library with unique molecular identifiers. TCRdb reprocessed the PCR reads with MiXCR, giving one entry per CDR3 protein. The data hold approximately 650,000 distinct CDR3 sequences, with around 13% observed a single time. The starting material was PBMCs, obtained before TCRalphabeta/CD19-depleted stem cell transplant. Source of these receptors: a girl aged 2-10 years with congenital amegakaryocytic thrombocytopenia, due to receive a stem cell transplant.

This clonotype was counted at least ten times. The chain links TRBV4-2 to TRBJ2-5; weak D call: TRBD2 (6 bases). CDR1 and CDR2 (germline): LGHNA, YNFKEQ. This CDR3 is built from 13 residues. V lost 2 bases and J lost 8, with 12 bases in between. DNA for the CDR3: TGTGCCAGCAGCCAAAGGGACTCGCTAACCCAGTACTTC. Residues: CASSQRDSLTQYF.

This clonotype has a count of ten or more. CDR3 DNA sequence: TGTGCCAGCAGCCAAGATCGGGCGGGAGCAGAGACCCAGTACTTC. Amino acid sequence: CASSQDRAGAETQYF. V is TRBV4-2 and J is TRBJ2-5; 7 bases map to TRBD2. CDR1 is LGHNA and CDR2 is YNFKEQ in the germline V gene. The CDR3 contains 15 residues. The trim removed 0 bases at V and 4 bases at J, leaving 5 bases unmatched.

This chain joins TRBV11-3 and TRBJ2-1; TRBD2 matches 7 bases. Germline V CDR1 and CDR2: SGHNT, YENEEA. This CDR3 is built from 22 residues. V lost 1 base to trimming and J lost 0 bases; unmatched junction nucleotides: 21. The CDR3 coding sequence is TGTGCCAGCAGCTTAGGGAGCAGGCCGACTACCAGCGGGGTAAACTCCTACAATGAGCAGTTCTTC. As protein: CASSLGSRPTTSGVNSYNEQFF.

The chain combines TRBV10-3 with TRBJ2-5, with 8 bases that match TRBD2. Germline CDR1 and CDR2: ENHRY and SYGVKD. The CDR3 covers 12 residues. The V gene end was trimmed by 10 bases and the J gene end by 2 bases; junction bases not matched to a gene: 3. The CDR3 DNA reads as TGTGCCACCGGCGGGGGGCAAGAGACCCAGTACTTC. This encodes CATGGGQETQYF.

This clonotype was observed a handful of times. The CDR3 DNA reads as TGTGCCTGGAGTGTGTCGGACAGGGGGCTTGGCTACACCTTC. The encoded protein is CAWSVSDRGLGYTF. V and J are TRBV30 and TRBJ1-2, with TRBD1 matching 11 bases. This CDR3 spans 14 amino acids. CDR1 GTSNPN and CDR2 SVGIG come from the germline V gene (reference sequence). The V segment lost 0 bases and the J segment 7 bases; nucleotides outside the gene matches: 4.

The chain combines TRBV20-1 with TRBJ2-1; D tentatively reads TRBD1 or TRBD2 (6 bases each). CDR3 length: 12 residues. V shed 3 bases and J shed 8 bases, with 11 bases lying between them. Germline CDR1 and CDR2: DFQATT and SNEGSKA (reference sequence). DNA of the CDR3: TGCAGTGCTAGTCGTAGGGGGGATGAGCAGTTCTTC. Residues: CSASRRGDEQFF.

V and J are TRBV12-3 or TRBV12-4 and TRBJ2-7; 7 positions agree with TRBD1. The junction had 17 bases not matched to a gene; V was cut back by 3 bases and J by 3 bases. CDR3 length equals 18 residues. CDR3 DNA: TGTGCCAGCAGTTTCGTGGGACAGTCAGGTCTCAGTGTCTACGAGCAGTACTTC. Translating it yields CASSFVGQSGLSVYEQYF.

This clonotype showed up many times. J is TRBJ2-3 and V is TRBV5-1, with D tentatively TRBD2 (6 bases). Germline CDR1 reads SGHRS; CDR2 reads YFSETQ. CDR3 size: 14 residues. Trimming shortened V by 1 base and J by 1 base, and 7 bases separated the two germline ends. The CDR3 DNA reads as TGCGCCAGCAGCTTGCCGGGAGGCACAGATACGCAGTATTTT. This translates into CASSLPGGTDTQYF.

In its sample, this clonotype was seen many times. The chain recombines TRBV5-1 with TRBJ2-3; D ambiguous. The V end lost 4 bases, the J end lost 2 bases, and 11 bases lay between the germline ends. Germline lookup yields CDR1 SGHRS and CDR2 YFSETQ. This CDR3 is 14 amino acids long. The CDR3 is CASSPYGVTDTQYF. The CDR3 region has the DNA TGCGCCAGCAGCCCCTATGGAGTCACAGATACGCAGTATTTT.

This clonotype has ten or more counts. The chain joins TRBV6-5 to TRBJ2-5, with D unclear. Germline CDR1 MNHEY, CDR2 SVGAGI. There are 17 residues in the CDR3. Trimming cost V 2 bases and J 2 bases, with 18 bases left between them. CDR3 amino acids: CASSYPSRAPNQETQYF. The CDR3 region has the DNA TGTGCCAGCAGTTACCCCTCTCGGGCACCTAATCAAGAGACCCAGTACTTC.